The present T cell receptor (beta chain) was sequenced within a study of blood T cell repertoires in COVID-19. Study at large: Nucleic acid was either cDNA or gDNA, and it came from T cells, B-cell-depleted T cells, or PBMCs.

The germline V gene has CDR1 SGHRS and CDR2 YFSETQ. The CDR3 contains 15 residues. Unmatched junction bases numbered 10, after V lost 4 bases and J lost 5 bases. Per the study methods: Using reference gene primer amplification, nucleated cell counts were estimated. Measured with immunoSEQ multiplex PCR; TCRdb has only the in-frame clones, and not every one. D and trimming come from the DNA, and the V and J calls and clone size come from that table. The data show hundreds of thousands of clones, with 86% seen just once and roughly 1.4% held by the top ten. The genes are TRBV5-1 and TRBJ2-3; 7 positions agree with TRBD2. The material sequenced was peripheral blood. The sequence derives from a woman aged 25-40 years with active or convalescent COVID-19. CDR3 bases: TGCGCCAGCAGCACCTTTGCGGGGGACGGAGATACGCAGTATTTT. This sequence encodes CASSTFAGDGDTQYF.